This TCR beta chain stems from a study of cytomegalovirus exposure and HLA in healthy donors. Study summary: Unique TCR beta sequences numbering approximately 120 million came from 190 million or so T cells in an earlier analysis. Broader study findings: Through in vitro validation, three CMV-associated chains were shown to be specific for CMV antigens.

Healthy bone marrow donors supplied every sample. Donors were ostensibly healthy at sampling, although undocumented immune exposures were probable. This clone showed up just once. Its antigen is unidentified. A multiplex PCR was run with 60 Vbeta primers and 13 Jbeta primers. Sequencing was performed with immunoSEQ multiplex PCR; in TCRdb, only in-frame clones are kept and a portion is missing. The profile shows over 150,000 clones, around 80% of them singletons. Sequencing was done on a sample of PBMCs. This TCR came from a woman between 40 and 55 years old in good health and CMV-seropositive.

CDR3 sequence (DNA): TGTGCCAGCAGCCAAGGGACAGGGGAATCTGGGGCCAACGTCCTGACTTTC. Amino acids: CASSQGTGESGANVLTF. The chain couples TRBV4-2 to TRBJ2-6; 9 nucleotides line up with TRBD1. Germline lookup yields CDR1 LGHNA and CDR2 YNFKEQ. V was pared by 1 base and J by 1 base, with 2 bases of the junction left unmatched. The CDR3 runs 17 residues.